Presented here are 21 T cell receptor beta chains from one specimen sequenced in a study of cytomegalovirus exposure and HLA in healthy donors (dated by TCRdb to about 2017). Libraries were constructed by the immunoSEQ multiplex PCR assay. For the multiplex PCR, a mixture combining 60 forward primers for TCR Vbeta segments and 13 reverse primers for TCR Jbeta segments was used. Sourced from immuneACCESS, this table was stored by TCRdb with only in-frame sequences that have V and J called. A share of the clones is absent; for the studies checked, an unresolved V gene accounts for under half, and the remainder has no known explanation. The sample data list approximately 190,000 clones, and roughly 80% of these were observed just once. Approximately 6% of the sample goes to the ten largest clones. The sample was PBMCs. Receptors originate from a man aged 35 to 55 in good health and CMV-seropositive.

The CDR3 spells CASSPTQENEQYF. The CDR3 bases are TGTGCCAGCAGCCCAACACAGGAAAACGAGCAGTACTTC. The rearrangement joins TRBV7-9 to TRBJ2-7; the D gene is possibly TRBD1 (5 bases). The CDR3 sequence is 13 residues long. The germline CDR1 and CDR2 sequences are SEHNR and FQNEAQ (reference sequence). The V end was cut by 5 bases, the J end by 5 bases, with 13 bases between. The whole variable domain, filled in from reference TRBV7-9 and TRBJ2-7, reads DTGVSQNPRHKITKRGQNVTFRCDPISEHNRLYWYRQTLGQGPEFLTYFQNEAQLEKSRLLSDRFSAERPKGSFSTLEIQRTEQGDSAMYLCASSPTQENEQYFGPGTRLTVT.

The J gene is TRBJ2-2, the V gene TRBV9; TRBD1 matches 12 bases. Germline lookup yields CDR1 SGDLS and CDR2 YYNGEE. V shed 2 bases and J 7 bases; nucleotides not matched to a gene: 9. This CDR3 has 17 amino acids. The CDR3 sequence: CASSVVPGQGAGGELFF. In DNA, the CDR3 is TGTGCCAGCAGCGTGGTCCCGGGACAGGGGGCTGGCGGGGAGCTGTTTTTT.

This clone was observed a few times. The V call is TRBV12-5, the J call TRBJ2-1; 7 nucleotides line up with TRBD2. V shed 4 bases, J shed 8 bases, and the junction held 17 bases outside the gene matches. The V gene's germline CDR1 is LGHNT and CDR2 FRNRAP. This CDR3 comprises 17 residues. The CDR3 nucleotides are TGTGCTAGTGGTTCCCGAATCCTGGGGGGGGGTTTAGATGAGCAGTTCTTC. It encodes CASGSRILGGGLDEQFF.

The chain couples TRBV27 to TRBJ2-7; 8 positions agree with TRBD2. This CDR3 region has 15 residues. Losses at the gene ends were 8 bases for V and 3 bases for J; bases not matched to a gene: 12. The V gene's germline CDR1 is MNHEY and CDR2 SMNVEV (reference sequence). CDR3 bases: TGTGCCAGCCGGGGGGGGATTGAGGGTGTCTACGAGCAGTACTTC. As protein: CASRGGIEGVYEQYF.

J is TRBJ2-3 and V is TRBV5-1, with 9 bases matching TRBD2. The CDR3 spans 15 residues. Trimming removed 4 bases from V and 2 bases from J; junction bases left unmatched: 5. Germline lookup yields CDR1 SGHRS and CDR2 YFSETQ. CDR3 region: CASSTLAGFTDTQYF. The CDR3 DNA is TGCGCCAGCAGCACCCTAGCGGGGTTCACAGATACGCAGTATTTT.

The V and J genes are TRBV27 and TRBJ1-6, with D possibly being TRBD1 (5 bases). The CDR3 is 14 residues long. CDR1 and CDR2 from the germline V gene are MNHEY and SMNVEV (reference sequence). V shed 7 bases and J shed 8 bases, with 15 bases lying between them. DNA of the CDR3: TGTGCCAGCACCAATTGGCAGGGATATTCACCCCTCCACTTT. Protein product: CASTNWQGYSPLHF.

This clone occurred a few times. The V gene is TRBV7-9, the J gene TRBJ1-2; 8 bases line up with TRBD1. The CDR3 is 13 amino acids. CDR1 and CDR2 from the germline V gene are SEHNR and FQNEAQ (reference sequence). With V trimmed by 6 bases and J by 6 bases, 6 bases remained unmatched. The CDR3 DNA reads TGTGCCAGCAGTCGCGACAGGGGAGATGGCTACACCTTC. It yields the protein CASSRDRGDGYTF.

The chain couples TRBV19 to TRBJ1-1; D gene unclear. Trimming cost V 6 bases and J 12 bases, with 11 bases left between them. Germline V gene lookup returns CDR1 LNHDA and CDR2 SQIVND (reference sequence). This CDR3 region has 10 residues. CDR3 amino acids: CASRRESTFF. CDR3 nucleotides: TGTGCCAGTAGGAGGGAGTCGACTTTCTTT.

The rearrangement links TRBV4-3 to TRBJ1-2; D is ambiguous. This CDR3 has 16 residues. Per germline, CDR1 LGHNA and CDR2 YSLEER. The ends were cut back, 0 bases at V and 8 bases at J, with 19 bases in the middle. This CDR3 reads CASSQDFFPFREGYTF. As DNA, the CDR3 is TGCGCCAGCAGCCAAGATTTCTTCCCTTTCCGGGAAGGCTACACCTTC.

The chain combines TRBV27 with TRBJ2-3; TRBD1 agrees at 7 bases. The CDR3 totals 14 residues. V shed 5 bases, J shed 8 bases, and the junction held 10 bases outside the gene matches. Germline assignment: CDR1 MNHEY and CDR2 SMNVEV (reference sequence). CDR3 sequence reads: CASSPGTAVGTQYF. The CDR3 bases are TGTGCCAGCAGTCCAGGGACAGCAGTTGGTACGCAGTATTTT.

This chain uses TRBV10-3 with TRBJ2-7; 9 bases agree with TRBD2. Germline CDR1 ENHRY, CDR2 SYGVKD. Trimming took 10 bases from V and 4 from J; bases not matched to a gene: 5. CDR3 length equals 12 residues. CDR3 region: CATTAGGYEQYF. The CDR3, as DNA: TGTGCCACCACGGCGGGAGGGTACGAGCAGTACTTC.

V gene TRBV6-5 combines with J gene TRBJ2-7, with unresolved D. Germline-derived CDR1 and CDR2 are MNHEY and SVGAGI. V was clipped by 6 bases and J by 4 bases, with 10 bases between them. CDR3 length equals 12 residues. As DNA, the CDR3 is TGTGCCAGCAGCGAATTGCGTTACGAGCAGTACTTC. Its protein product is CASSELRYEQYF.

V is TRBV28 and J is TRBJ2-5; perhaps TRBD2 as D (6 bases). There are 15 residues in the CDR3. Germline lookup yields CDR1 MDHEN and CDR2 SYDVKM. Trimming pared 11 bases from V and 3 bases from J, leaving 22 bases between. Here the CDR3 reads CALGGNWRGKETQYF. The DNA of the CDR3 is TGTGCCCTCGGGGGTAACTGGCGGGGTAAAGAGACCCAGTACTTC.

Only a few counts were recorded for this clone. The chain links TRBV4-1 to TRBJ1-3; D uncertain. Germline V gives CDR1 MGHRA, CDR2 YSYEKL. With 1 base removed from V and 0 bases from J, the gap between germline ends came to 22 bases. CDR3 length: 20 amino acids. In DNA, the CDR3 is TGCGCCAGCAGCCAAGCGGGTCAGAGGGCTCTCACCCACTCTGGAAACACCATATATTTT. It specifies CASSQAGQRALTHSGNTIYF.

The rearrangement joins TRBV28 to TRBJ2-5; 8 bases fit TRBD2. Trimming removed 2 bases from V and 2 bases from J; junction bases left unmatched: 4. Germline V gene sequence: CDR1 MDHEN, CDR2 SYDVKM. This CDR3 region has 15 residues. CDR3 bases: TGTGCCAGCAGTTTACGGGGGGGACTACAAGAGACCCAGTACTTC. It is translated as CASSLRGGLQETQYF.

The chain couples TRBV5-4 to TRBJ2-2; the D is unclear. Between the trimmed V and J ends, which lost 1 base and 1 base, there was a span of 5 bases. Germline V gene sequence: CDR1 SGHNT, CDR2 YYREEE (reference sequence). This CDR3 has 14 residues. The DNA for the CDR3 is TGTGCCAGCAGCTTGATCAGGAACACCGGGGAGCTGTTTTTT. Translated: CASSLIRNTGELFF.

The chain carries TRBV6-5 and TRBJ2-1, with TRBD2 as a possible D gene (6 bases). V was trimmed by 0 bases and J by 8 bases, leaving 14 bases between them. The CDR3 runs to 15 residues. The germline gives CDR1 MNHEY, CDR2 SVGAGI. CDR3 protein: CASSYSAGTLDEQFF. Here the CDR3 DNA reads TGTGCCAGCAGTTACTCGGCGGGGACCCTAGATGAGCAGTTCTTC.

The V gene is TRBV5-4, the J gene TRBJ1-2; D is unclear. The ends were cut back, 2 bases at V and 1 base at J, with 15 bases in the middle. CDR3 length: 16 residues. Per the germline V gene, CDR1 is SGHNT and CDR2 is YYREEE (reference sequence). CDR3 DNA: TGTGCCAGCAGCTTAGGTCTGGGCGGGATTAACTATGGCTACACCTTC. Protein product: CASSLGLGGINYGYTF.

This clone has only one observation. The chain has TRBV10-2 and TRBJ2-3; TRBD1 aligns across 8 bases. V trimming: 8 bases; J trimming: 3 bases; junction bases outside the gene matches: 4. The CDR3 is 13 residues long. Germline V gene sequence: CDR1 WSHSY, CDR2 SAAADI. CDR3 region: CASSQGATDTQYF. DNA of the CDR3: TGCGCCAGCTCGCAGGGGGCGACAGATACGCAGTATTTT.

In its sample, this clone was seen once. CDR3 bases: TGCAGCGTTGAAGATACCACCCGGGGGTCTGAAGCTTTCTTT. As protein: CSVEDTTRGSEAFF. This chain joins TRBV29-1 and TRBJ1-1; D is possibly TRBD1 (5 bases). Germline CDR1 SQVTM, CDR2 ANQGSEA. This CDR3 is 14 amino acids long. Trimming left V 0 bases short and J 6 bases short, with 14 bases between.

The CDR3 sequence: CAWAEFSNQPQHF. CDR3 DNA sequence: TGTGCCTGGGCGGAGTTTAGCAATCAGCCCCAGCATTTT. J is TRBJ1-5 and V is TRBV30; D not certain. CDR1 is GTSNPN and CDR2 is SVGIG in the germline V gene (reference sequence). The CDR3 is 13 amino acids. V shed 5 bases and J shed 0 bases, with 8 bases lying between them.